Each of the 15 T cell receptor beta chains below was sequenced from the same sample in a study of OX40 agonist ivuxolimab in advanced cancers. Some clones are missing from TCRdb's copy, which holds only in-frame ones; the method was immunoSEQ multiplex PCR. The sample lists around 60,000 clones, about 90% occurring once. The sample in question was CD4+ or CD8+ T cells sorted from blood, obtained in a trial of the OX40 agonist ivuxolimab. Every receptor here comes from an adult with an advanced solid tumor such as melanoma, head and neck, liver or kidney cancer.

The V gene is TRBV7-2, the J gene TRBJ1-5; no reliable D call. Trimming stripped 2 bases from V and 3 bases from J, with 8 bases between. This CDR3 is built from 14 residues. CDR1 is SGHTA and CDR2 is FQGNSA in the germline V gene. CDR3 bases: TGTGCCAGCAGCTTACTGCCTTCCAATCAGCCCCAGCATTTT. This encodes CASSLLPSNQPQHF. Full variable domain (remainder filled in from reference TRBV7-2 and TRBJ1-5): GAGVSQSPSNKVTEKGKDVELRCDPISGHTALYWYRQSLGQGLEFLIYFQGNSAPDKSGLPSDRFSAERTGGSVSTLTIQRTQQEDSAVYLCASSLLPSNQPQHFGDGTRLSIL.

The rearrangement joins TRBV7-8 to TRBJ1-6, with 11 bases that match TRBD1. J was trimmed by 7 bases and V by 4 bases; bases with no gene match: 6. CDR3 length: 16 amino acids. The germline CDR1 and CDR2 sequences are SGHVS and FQNEAQ. The CDR3 here is CASSSGQGVRNSPLHF. CDR3 coding DNA: TGTGCCAGCAGCTCGGGACAGGGGGTGAGGAATTCACCCCTCCACTTT.

The chain combines TRBV10-2 with TRBJ1-6, with 10 bases identical to TRBD1. The CDR3 extends over 14 amino acids. The germline CDR1 and CDR2 sequences are WSHSY and SAAADI. J was trimmed by 14 bases and V by 2 bases; bases with no gene match: 6. This chain's CDR3 is CASSEDRGLRALHF. In nucleotides, the CDR3 is TGCGCCAGCAGTGAGGACAGGGGGCTAAGGGCCCTCCACTTT.

The rearrangement joins TRBV30 to TRBJ1-1, with TRBD1 as a possible D gene (5 bases). Germline V gene lookup returns CDR1 GTSNPN and CDR2 SVGIG (reference sequence). Trimming removed 2 bases from V and 2 bases from J, with 9 bases in between. This CDR3 has 13 amino acids. CDR3 residues: CAWSKTDNTEAFF. The CDR3 DNA follows: TGTGCCTGGAGTAAGACAGACAACACTGAAGCTTTCTTT.

V usage is TRBV30 and J usage is TRBJ1-5; D gene unclear. The CDR3 is 14 residues long. V was trimmed by 0 bases and J by 5 bases, leaving 11 bases between them. CDR1 and CDR2 (germline): GTSNPN, SVGIG (reference sequence). DNA for the CDR3: TGTGCCTGGAGTGTAGGCAGTACGGATCAGCCCCAGCATTTT. It yields the protein CAWSVGSTDQPQHF.

This chain connects TRBV7-2 to TRBJ2-5; 9 bases fit TRBD2. This CDR3 has 17 residues. Germline CDR1 and CDR2: SGHTA and FQGNSA. The V gene end was trimmed by 1 base and the J gene end by 2 bases; junction bases not matched to a gene: 8. CDR3 bases: TGTGCCAGCAGCTTAGTGGGGGCTAGCGGGGCTCAAGAGACCCAGTACTTC. It yields the protein CASSLVGASGAQETQYF.

The chain uses TRBV2 and TRBJ2-7; maybe TRBD2 (6 bases). This CDR3 comprises 13 residues. CDR1 SNHLY and CDR2 FYNNEI come from the germline V gene. V lost 6 bases and J lost 7, with 16 bases in between. This chain's CDR3 is CASRRDFSGEQYF. CDR3 nucleotide sequence: TGTGCCAGCAGACGGGACTTCTCTGGGGAGCAGTACTTC.

This chain links TRBV6-5 with TRBJ1-2, with 8 positions matching TRBD1. J was trimmed by 0 bases and V by 6 bases; bases with no gene match: 3. Germline V gives CDR1 MNHEY, CDR2 SVGAGI. CDR3 length equals 14 residues. The CDR3 DNA reads TGTGCCAGCAGACGGGACAGGACTAACTATGGCTACACCTTC. Translating it yields CASRRDRTNYGYTF.

The chain couples TRBV28 to TRBJ2-7; D not resolved. The CDR3 spans 12 residues. Germline V gives CDR1 MDHEN, CDR2 SYDVKM. Trimming removed 3 bases at V and 10 bases at J, with 13 bases between. The CDR3 reads CASSFSGPPQYF. The CDR3 nucleotides read TGTGCCAGCAGTTTTTCTGGACCCCCCCAGTACTTC.

This chain uses TRBV9 with TRBJ2-7; 15 positions agree with TRBD2. V was pared by 0 bases and J by 5 bases, with 3 bases of the junction left unmatched. The germline CDR1 and CDR2 sequences are SGDLS and YYNGEE. This CDR3 contains 16 residues. In DNA form, the CDR3 reads TGTGCCAGCAGCGTAGAGGGACTAGCGGGAGGAAACGAGCAGTACTTC. This translates into CASSVEGLAGGNEQYF.

The genes are TRBV4-2 and TRBJ2-2; 9 nucleotides match TRBD1. The CDR3 contains 15 residues. The V gene end was trimmed by 5 bases and the J gene end by 7 bases; junction bases not matched to a gene: 8. Germline CDR1 is LGHNA and CDR2 is YNFKEQ. The CDR3 loop reads CASSDRQGVSGELFF. In nucleotides, the CDR3 is TGTGCCAGCAGCGACCGACAGGGGGTAAGCGGGGAGCTGTTTTTT.

The V call is TRBV19, the J call TRBJ2-3, with D tentatively TRBD1 (5 bases). Trimming pared 1 base from V and 6 bases from J, leaving 11 bases between. Germline CDR1 and CDR2: LNHDA and SQIVND (reference sequence). The CDR3 length is 14 residues. The CDR3 bases are TGTGCCAGTAGTATAGGTCAGGGAACCGATACGCAGTATTTT. This encodes CASSIGQGTDTQYF.

The chain uses TRBV9 and TRBJ2-5; D may be TRBD1 or TRBD2 (5 bases each). Germline loops: CDR1 SGDLS, CDR2 YYNGEE. The ends were cut back, 0 bases at V and 2 bases at J, with 11 bases in the middle. There are 15 residues in the CDR3. The CDR3 DNA sequence: TGTGCCAGCAGCGTAGACGAGGGGTGGCAAGAGACCCAGTACTTC. As protein: CASSVDEGWQETQYF.

V usage is TRBV19 and J usage is TRBJ1-4, with D perhaps TRBD1 (5 bases). V lost 4 bases and J lost 12, with 12 bases in between. Germline V lookup: CDR1 LNHDA, CDR2 SQIVND (reference sequence). The CDR3 is 12 residues long. This CDR3 reads CASSRGDLQLFF. The CDR3 nucleotides read TGTGCCAGTAGTAGAGGGGATCTACAACTGTTTTTT.

The rearrangement joins TRBV4-1 to TRBJ2-5; no definite D call. The J call may be wrong; the DNA end is better matched by TRBJ2-7. The CDR3 is 16 residues long. CDR1 is MGHRA, CDR2 YSYEKL, per germline. The CDR3 DNA sequence: TGCGCCAGCAGCCAAGATTGGGCGGCACCCCGGTACGAGCAGTACTTC. This encodes CASSQDWAAPRYEQYF.